This TCR beta chain was captured by sequencing in a study of T cell repertoires in cytomegalovirus infection (dated by TCRdb to between 2018 and 2021). Regarding the complete study: Peptide stimulations targeted recently identified HLA-C-restricted CMV epitopes, whose presentation resists viral immunomodulation, together with well-studied HLA-B-restricted epitopes. Donor HLA type was relevant to the analysis, as public TCR beta signatures indicated carriage of CMV infection together with the matching HLA type. The research as a whole found: The ex vivo response was dominated by HLA-C-restricted CMV-specific TCR beta clonotypes, and the single most frequent clonotype in two of eight donors was supplied by these HLA-C-restricted clonotypes. Cumulative frequency of public TCR beta family members discriminated carriers of CMV infection plus the relevant HLA type in this cohort and an independent 352-donor cohort.

In the paper's terms, the treatment or condition label means: in vitro stimulation with specific CMV peptide epitopes to enrich CMV-specific T cells. Sequenced on an Illumina HiSeq 1500. The public reads were quality trimmed at Q25 with fastp and then assembled into clones with MiXCR by TCRdb, keeping productive beta chains. Records with the same CDR3 protein are collapsed into one entry carrying the most frequent genes and DNA. For this sample the table gives about 310,000 distinct CDR3 sequences, of which around a quarter were detected only once. The ten largest make up roughly 14% of the sample. CDR1 and CDR2 were assigned from the germline V gene as MNHEY and SVGAGI. V was cut back by 5 bases and J by 1 base, leaving a gap of 11 bases between them. The CDR3 runs 14 amino acids, cysteine and phenylalanine included. Only the CDR3 DNA stays, 42 bases, in frame from base 1. On this clonotype itself: The antigen it binds to is not known. Per-base qualities were not stored, and no clone one base away is much larger.

The clonotype comes from a human donor in good health (CMV status not recorded). Some clones in this sample may be carry-over from other donors' samples. The sample consisted of cultured PBMCs, taken from culture after CMV antigen stimulation. Recombination connected TRBV6-5 to TRBJ1-1, with a weak D call of TRBD1 (6 bases match). The CDR3 protein sequence reads: CASSEPGANTEAFF. The nucleotide sequence reads as follows: TGTGCCAGCAGTGAACCGGGGGCGAACACTGAAGCTTTCTTT.